This T cell receptor (beta chain) was sequenced during a study of cytomegalovirus exposure and HLA in healthy donors. Study-level results: It has been reported that TCR beta sequences accurately predicted the HLA-A and HLA-B alleles of most subjects. CMV serostatus was the only immune exposure information that was available.

PCR used 60 Vbeta primers and 13 Jbeta primers. Sequencing used immunoSEQ multiplex PCR; TCRdb keeps in-frame clones, though not all of them. This sample yields around 130,000 clones, of which about 66% are seen a single time; around 1.8% belongs to the top ten. Remarks on this clone: What it binds is not known.

Despite likely unrecorded immune exposures, the donors were nominally healthy at the time of sampling. Trimming took 2 bases from V and 12 from J, leaving 23 bases between them. The length of the CDR3 is 16 residues. The clonotype was recovered from a male donor in good health and CMV-seronegative. The material sequenced was PBMCs. V and J are TRBV23-1 and TRBJ1-5; D not resolved. TRBV23-1 belongs to the ORF category, with a function that is uncertain. The CDR3 reads CASSQPNGLKQIRQHF. The CDR3 DNA reads TGCGCCAGCAGTCAACCGAATGGGCTTAAACAAATACGCCAGCATTTT.